Presented here are 8 T cell receptor beta chains from one specimen sequenced in a study of blood T cells in healthy people across ages. PCR was performed a second time for roughly 7 to 12 cycles using a sample-barcoded 5' primer and a J-beta primer mix. Each CDR3 protein is one row after TCRdb ran MiXCR on the 5' RACE reads. Counted here are 700,000 to 950,000 distinct CDR3 sequences, about 62% occurring once; the ten biggest clones make up about 20%. Sequencing was carried out using blood. Every receptor here comes from a man under 40 in good health.

The chain uses TRBV3-1 and TRBJ2-5; D uncertain. With 4 bases removed from V and 0 bases from J, the gap between germline ends came to 12 bases. Germline V gene lookup returns CDR1 LGHDT and CDR2 YNNKEL (reference sequence). The CDR3 totals 15 residues. The CDR3 protein is CASSLLQTYQETQYF. The CDR3 DNA reads as TGTGCCAGCAGCCTCCTACAGACTTACCAAGAGACCCAGTACTTC.

The J gene is TRBJ2-6, the V gene TRBV6-5; D remains ambiguous. The CDR3 contains 14 residues. Germline V gene data show CDR1 as MNHEY and CDR2 as SVGAGI. The V gene lost 9 bases and the J gene lost 7 bases, with 16 bases spanning the gap. Here the CDR3 reads CASAVGHEANVLTF. In nucleotides, the CDR3 is TGTGCCAGTGCGGTGGGTCACGAAGCCAACGTCCTGACTTTC.

The CDR3 here is CASVLWGYEQYF. The CDR3 nucleotides read TGTGCCAGCGTACTCTGGGGTTACGAGCAGTACTTC. The rearrangement links TRBV2 to TRBJ2-4; D remains unclear. Judging by the DNA end, TRBJ2-7 fits better; the J call may be wrong. CDR1 and CDR2 (germline): SNHLY, FYNNEI. This CDR3 spans 12 amino acids.

The J gene is TRBJ2-4, the V gene TRBV9; a weak D match, TRBD1 (6 bases). Germline CDR1 reads SGDLS; CDR2 reads YYNGEE. The germline V and J ends were trimmed by 4 bases and 5 bases, with 7 bases remaining between them. The CDR3 is made up of 12 amino acids. In DNA, the CDR3 is TGTGCCAGCAGCCCAGGGGAAAACATTCAGTACTTC. This gives the protein CASSPGENIQYF.

V and J are TRBV21-1 and TRBJ2-7; TRBD1, as called in the table, went unchecked against the DNA. TRBV21-1 is shown as a pseudogene. This CDR3 is 15 amino acids long. In DNA, the CDR3 is TGTGCCAGCAGCAAAGGTCCCCCGGAGGCCTACGAGCAGTACTTC. It specifies CASSKGPPEAYEQYF.

J is TRBJ2-7 and V is TRBV3-1; perhaps TRBD1 as D (7 bases). V lost 4 bases and J 1 base, leaving 14 bases between the germline ends. This CDR3 has 15 residues. Germline-derived CDR1 and CDR2 are LGHDT and YNNKEL (reference sequence). The CDR3 region is CASSLGGTVSYEQYF. DNA for the CDR3: TGTGCCAGCAGCCTAGGAGGGACAGTTTCCTACGAGCAGTACTTC.

The chain is built from TRBV28 and TRBJ1-2; D gene uncertain. The V end lost 8 bases, the J end lost 6 bases, and 19 bases lay between the germline ends. Per the germline V gene, CDR1 is MDHEN and CDR2 is SYDVKM. The CDR3 is 14 residues long. The CDR3 is CASGHPSPVDGYTF. The CDR3 bases are TGTGCCAGCGGGCATCCGTCCCCCGTGGATGGCTACACCTTC.

This chain joins TRBV12-3 or TRBV12-4 and TRBJ2-5; D might be TRBD1 or TRBD2, each matching 6 bases. Trimming removed 2 bases from V and 5 bases from J, with 12 bases in between. The CDR3 runs to 14 residues. The CDR3 nucleotides read TGTGCCAGCAGTTTAAGGGGGGCGCGGGAGACCCAGTACTTC. Its translation is CASSLRGARETQYF.